This note documents a single T cell receptor (beta chain) sequence. Its antigen is undetermined. This CDR3 spans 14 amino acids. V lost 3 bases, J lost 3 bases, and 12 bases lay in between. Per germline, CDR1 LGHNT and CDR2 FRNRAP. This entry belongs to a study of cytomegalovirus exposure and HLA in healthy donors. The study, taken as a whole, reports: Despite most TCR sequences being rare, some public TCRs occurred in many donors. In vitro testing confirmed a few CMV-associated chains as specific for CMV antigens. In a later analysis, first-cohort TCR clusters were found to tend to co-occur in the approximately 120 validation repertoires. The study flagged about 150 TCR beta chains as cytomegalovirus-associated.

Method: immunoSEQ multiplex PCR; TCRdb's copy keeps in-frame clones and lacks some. The repertoire holds about 97,000 clones, roughly 94% seen once, with roughly 0.9% in the top ten. The TCR originated in a woman between 18 and 30 years old in good health and CMV-seronegative. The sequenced sample was PBMCs. V is TRBV12-5 and J is TRBJ2-7; weak D call: TRBD2 (5 bases). The CDR3 sequence is CASGLVGSHYEQYF. The CDR3 coding sequence is TGTGCTAGTGGTTTAGTAGGGAGCCACTACGAGCAGTACTTC.